This T cell receptor beta chain was sequenced for a study of T cells in Graves' hyperthyroidism and ophthalmopathy. Researchers took RNA transcripts and amplified the TCR beta CDR3 regions from them. When the TCR CDR3 underwent first-round RT-PCR, the HTBI primer set was used. TCRdb re-analysed the multiplex PCR reads in MiXCR, keeping a single row per CDR3 protein. This table holds hundreds of thousands of distinct CDR3 sequences, roughly 13% found once. This clonotype was seen just once. This CDR3 contains 14 residues. Germline loops: CDR1 DFQATT, CDR2 SNEGSKA (reference sequence). V lost 0 bases and J 9 bases, leaving 12 bases between the germline ends. Orbital computed tomography and thyroid ultrasound, together with serum TRAb and thyroxine and clinical symptoms, were used for diagnoses. Blood was drawn at first hyperthyroidism diagnosis, before any ophthalmopathy symptoms.

Material: blood. The chain is built from TRBV20-1 and TRBJ1-6; D is unclear. This clonotype originated in a woman between 25 and 40 years old with Graves' hyperthyroidism that later progressed to Graves' ophthalmopathy. CDR3: CSARDWASGSPLHF. As DNA, the CDR3 is TGCAGTGCTAGAGATTGGGCAAGTGGTTCACCCCTCCACTTT.